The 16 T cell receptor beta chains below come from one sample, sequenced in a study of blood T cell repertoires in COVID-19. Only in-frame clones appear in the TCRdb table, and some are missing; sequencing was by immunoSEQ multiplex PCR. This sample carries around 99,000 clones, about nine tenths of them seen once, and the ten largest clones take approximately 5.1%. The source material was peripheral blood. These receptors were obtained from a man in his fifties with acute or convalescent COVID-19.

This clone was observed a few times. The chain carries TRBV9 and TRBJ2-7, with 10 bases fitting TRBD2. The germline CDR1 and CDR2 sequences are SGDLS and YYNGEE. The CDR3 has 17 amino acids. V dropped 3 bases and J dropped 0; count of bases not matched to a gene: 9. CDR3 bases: TGTGCCAGCAGCGCCGGGGGGACTAGCGCCGACTCCTACGAGCAGTACTTC. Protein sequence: CASSAGGTSADSYEQYF. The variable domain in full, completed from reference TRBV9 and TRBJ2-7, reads DSGVTQTPKHLITATGQRVTLRCSPRSGDLSVYWYQQSLDQGLQFLIQYYNGEERAKGNILERFSAQQFPDLHSELNLSSLELGDSALYFCASSAGGTSADSYEQYFGPGTRLTVT.

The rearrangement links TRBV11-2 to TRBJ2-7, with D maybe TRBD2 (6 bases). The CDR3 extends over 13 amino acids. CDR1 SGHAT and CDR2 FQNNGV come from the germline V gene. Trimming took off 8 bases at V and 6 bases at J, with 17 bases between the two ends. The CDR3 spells CASQVGGGSEQYF. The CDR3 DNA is TGTGCCAGCCAAGTCGGGGGAGGAAGCGAGCAGTACTTC. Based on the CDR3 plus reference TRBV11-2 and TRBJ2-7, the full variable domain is EAGVAQSPRYKIIEKRQSVAFWCNPISGHATLYWYQQILGQGPKLLIQFQNNGVVDDSQLPKDRFSAERLKGVDSTLKIQPAKLEDSAVYLCASQVGGGSEQYFGPGTRLTVT.

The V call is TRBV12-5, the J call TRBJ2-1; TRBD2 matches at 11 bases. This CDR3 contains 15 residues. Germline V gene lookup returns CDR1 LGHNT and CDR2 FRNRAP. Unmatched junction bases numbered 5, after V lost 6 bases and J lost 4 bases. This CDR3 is CASGIAGGLYNEQFF. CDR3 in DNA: TGTGCTAGTGGCATAGCGGGAGGGCTATACAATGAGCAGTTCTTC.

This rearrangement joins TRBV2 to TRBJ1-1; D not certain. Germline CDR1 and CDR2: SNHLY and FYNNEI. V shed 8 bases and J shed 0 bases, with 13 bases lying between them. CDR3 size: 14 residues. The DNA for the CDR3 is TGTGCCAGCCGTTGGCAGGCCGTGAACACTGAAGCTTTCTTT. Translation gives CASRWQAVNTEAFF. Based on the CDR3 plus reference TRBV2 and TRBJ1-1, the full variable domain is EPEVTQTPSHQVTQMGQEVILRCVPISNHLYFYWYRQILGQKVEFLVSFYNNEISEKSEIFDDQFSVERPDGSNFTLKIRSTKLEDSAMYFCASRWQAVNTEAFFGQGTRLTVV.

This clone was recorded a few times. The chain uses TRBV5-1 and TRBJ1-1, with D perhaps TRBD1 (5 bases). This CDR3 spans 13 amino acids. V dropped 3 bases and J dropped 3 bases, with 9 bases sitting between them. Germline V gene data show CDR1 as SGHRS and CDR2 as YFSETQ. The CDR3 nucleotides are TGCGCCAGCAGCTCGACGGGGGACACTGAAGCTTTCTTT. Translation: CASSSTGDTEAFF.

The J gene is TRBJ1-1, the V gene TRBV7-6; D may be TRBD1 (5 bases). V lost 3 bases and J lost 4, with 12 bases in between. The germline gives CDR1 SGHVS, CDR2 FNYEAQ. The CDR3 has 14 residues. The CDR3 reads CASSLGPGGTEAFF. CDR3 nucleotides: TGTGCCAGCAGCTTGGGCCCGGGGGGCACTGAAGCTTTCTTT.

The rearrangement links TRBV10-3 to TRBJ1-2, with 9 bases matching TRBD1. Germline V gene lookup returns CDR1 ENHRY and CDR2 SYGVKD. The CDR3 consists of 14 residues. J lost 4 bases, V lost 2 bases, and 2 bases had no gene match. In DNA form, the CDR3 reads TGTGCCATCAGTGAGGACAGGGGGGGCTATGGCTACACCTTC. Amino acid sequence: CAISEDRGGYGYTF.

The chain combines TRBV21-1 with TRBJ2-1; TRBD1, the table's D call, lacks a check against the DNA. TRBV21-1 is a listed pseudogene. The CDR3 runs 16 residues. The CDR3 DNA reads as TGTGCCAGCAGCGATCGACGAGACAGGGGAAACAATGAGCAGTTCTTC. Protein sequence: CASSDRRDRGNNEQFF.

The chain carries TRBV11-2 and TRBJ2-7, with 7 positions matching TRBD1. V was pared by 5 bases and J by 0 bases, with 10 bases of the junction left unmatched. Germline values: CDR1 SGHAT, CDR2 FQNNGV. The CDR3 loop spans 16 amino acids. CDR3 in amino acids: CASSAETGFSSYEQYF. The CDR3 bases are TGTGCCAGCAGCGCCGAGACAGGGTTTAGCTCCTACGAGCAGTACTTC.

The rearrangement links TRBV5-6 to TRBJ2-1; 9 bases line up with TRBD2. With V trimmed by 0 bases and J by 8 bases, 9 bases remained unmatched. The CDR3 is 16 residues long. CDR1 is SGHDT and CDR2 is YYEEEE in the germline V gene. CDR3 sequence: CASSLGGLAVKDEQFF. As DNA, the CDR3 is TGTGCCAGCAGCTTGGGGGGACTAGCAGTCAAGGATGAGCAGTTCTTC.

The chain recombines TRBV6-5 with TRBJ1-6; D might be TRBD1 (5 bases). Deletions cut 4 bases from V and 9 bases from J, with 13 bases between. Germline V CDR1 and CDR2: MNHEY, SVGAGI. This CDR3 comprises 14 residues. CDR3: CASSLGQETSPLHF. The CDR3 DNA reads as TGTGCCAGCAGTTTAGGACAAGAGACTTCACCCCTCCACTTT.

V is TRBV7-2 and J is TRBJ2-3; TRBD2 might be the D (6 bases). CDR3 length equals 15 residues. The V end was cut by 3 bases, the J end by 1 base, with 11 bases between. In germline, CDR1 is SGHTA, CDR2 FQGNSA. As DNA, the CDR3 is TGTGCCAGCAGCTTCCGTAGCGGACGCACAGATACGCAGTATTTT. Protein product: CASSFRSGRTDTQYF.

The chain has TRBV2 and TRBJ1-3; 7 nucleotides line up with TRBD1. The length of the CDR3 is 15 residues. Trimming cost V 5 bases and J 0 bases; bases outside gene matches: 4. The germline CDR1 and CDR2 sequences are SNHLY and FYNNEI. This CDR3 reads CASSNRGDSGNTIYF. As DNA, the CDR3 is TGTGCCAGCAGTAACAGGGGAGACTCTGGAAACACCATATATTTT.

The chain's CDR3 is CASSLASGGYNEQFF. The CDR3 coding sequence is TGTGCCAGCAGCTTGGCTAGCGGCGGATACAATGAGCAGTTCTTC. The chain has TRBV5-6 and TRBJ2-1; 7 nucleotides agree with TRBD2. The CDR3 sequence is 15 residues long. Germline-derived CDR1 and CDR2 are SGHDT and YYEEEE. The trim removed 0 bases at V and 4 bases at J, leaving 4 bases unmatched.

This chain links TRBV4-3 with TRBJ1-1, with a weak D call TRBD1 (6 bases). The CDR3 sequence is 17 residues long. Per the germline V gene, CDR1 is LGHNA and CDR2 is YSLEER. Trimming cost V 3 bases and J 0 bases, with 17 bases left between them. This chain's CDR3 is CASSHRQVGHLNTEAFF. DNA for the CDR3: TGCGCCAGCAGCCACCGACAGGTAGGGCACCTGAACACTGAAGCTTTCTTT.

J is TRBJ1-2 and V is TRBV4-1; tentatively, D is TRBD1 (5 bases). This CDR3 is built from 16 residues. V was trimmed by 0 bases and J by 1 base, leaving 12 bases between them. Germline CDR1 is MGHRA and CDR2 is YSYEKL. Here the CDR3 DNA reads TGCGCCAGCAGCCAAGATCCGCAGGGTCATAACTATGGCTACACCTTC. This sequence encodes CASSQDPQGHNYGYTF.